The 10 T cell receptor beta chains below all came from one sample that was sequenced in a study of blood T cells in healthy people across ages. PCR was performed a second time for about 6 to 12 cycles using a sample-barcoded 5' primer and a J-beta primer mix. MiXCR was run by TCRdb on the 5' RACE reads, yielding one entry per CDR3 protein. The sample consists of hundreds of thousands of distinct CDR3 sequences, roughly three fifths of them appearing once. Sample: blood. The receptors here all came from a man aged 35 to 55 in good health.

This clonotype has a handful of counts. This may arise from a read error, as a much more abundant clone is one base away. The genes are TRBV7-9 and TRBJ2-5, with TRBD1 matching 7 bases. This CDR3 is 13 amino acids long. J gave up 5 bases and V 6 bases, and 6 bases lay outside the gene matches. The germline V gene has CDR1 SEHNR and CDR2 FQNEAQ (reference sequence). The CDR3 region is CASRTGSQETQYF. The DNA of the CDR3 is TGTGCCAGCAGGACAGGGTCGCAGGAGACCCAGTACTTC.

J is TRBJ1-2 and V is TRBV28; a weak D match, TRBD1 (5 bases). The CDR3 is 14 amino acids. The germline V and J ends were trimmed by 11 bases and 8 bases, with 24 bases remaining between them. CDR1 is MDHEN, CDR2 SYDVKM, per germline. CDR3: CAGTRQGGSGGYTF. The CDR3 DNA reads TGTGCCGGCACCAGGCAGGGTGGTTCAGGGGGCTACACCTTC.

The table lists this clonotype with a few counts. The chain employs TRBV7-3 and TRBJ2-1; 10 positions agree with TRBD2. The CDR3 has 15 residues. Unmatched junction bases numbered 7, after V lost 5 bases and J lost 6 bases. The germline gives CDR1 SGHTA, CDR2 FQGTGA. The CDR3 sequence is CASSDLAGGGNEQFF. As DNA, the CDR3 is TGTGCCAGCAGCGACTTAGCGGGAGGCGGCAATGAGCAGTTCTTC.

J is TRBJ1-2 and V is TRBV16; no clear D gene. V was pared by 0 bases and J by 6 bases, with 5 bases between. Germline V gives CDR1 KGHSY, CDR2 FQNENV. This CDR3 contains 12 residues. As DNA, the CDR3 is TGTGCCAGCAGCCAATCGGCTGATGGCTACACCTTC. This gives the protein CASSQSADGYTF.

Concerning this clonotype itself: A read error may account for a junction end that differs from germline. The genes are TRBV7-6 and TRBJ2-1, with 13 bases identical to TRBD2. This CDR3 has 16 amino acids. Germline V lookup: CDR1 SGHVS, CDR2 FNYEAQ. CDR3 sequence reads: CASSLDRLAGGSERFF. The CDR3 DNA reads as TGTGCCAGCAGCTTAGATAGACTAGCGGGAGGCAGCGAGCGGTTCTTC.

The chain combines TRBV20-1 with TRBJ2-1; the match to TRBD2 covers 10 bases. Matching the DNA end better, TRBJ2-7 makes the J call doubtful. The germline V gene encodes CDR1 DFQATT and CDR2 SNEGSKA (reference sequence). The CDR3 consists of 16 residues. CDR3 amino acids: CSVRTSGLTNYNEQYF. The CDR3, as DNA: TGCAGTGTCAGGACTAGCGGACTTACTAACTACAATGAGCAGTACTTC.

This chain links TRBV25-1 with TRBJ1-6, with TRBD1 matching 8 bases. With V trimmed by 6 bases and J by 9 bases, 4 bases remained unmatched. From germline, CDR1 is MGHDK and CDR2 SYGVNS. The CDR3 extends over 13 amino acids. The CDR3 is CASRSTGVSPLHF. The CDR3, as DNA: TGTGCCAGCAGATCGACAGGGGTTTCACCCCTCCACTTT. The full variable domain, in which reference TRBV25-1 and TRBJ1-6 provide the parts outside the CDR3, is EADIYQTPRYLVIGTGKKITLECSQTMGHDKMYWYQQDPGMELHLIHYSYGVNSTEKGDLSSESTVSRIRTEHFPLTLESARPSHTSQYLCASRSTGVSPLHFGNGTRLTVT.

The V gene is TRBV6-5, the J gene TRBJ1-2; 7 bases match TRBD1. Germline CDR1 is MNHEY and CDR2 is SVGAGI. The CDR3 is 13 residues long. V gave up 6 bases and J gave up 4 bases; unmatched junction bases: 5. The CDR3, as DNA: TGTGCCAGCAGCGCGACAGGGACCTATGGCTACACCTTC. Protein product: CASSATGTYGYTF.

The V gene is TRBV18, the J gene TRBJ2-3; D uncertain. V was pared by 4 bases and J by 1 base, with 12 bases between. The CDR3 length is 15 residues. Germline CDR1 KGHSH, CDR2 LQKENI. CDR3 in amino acids: CASSLVGRGTDTQYF. CDR3 coding DNA: TGTGCCAGCTCACTCGTTGGTAGGGGCACAGATACGCAGTATTTT.

The chain links TRBV24-1 to TRBJ2-1; D remains unclear. The CDR3 totals 14 residues. CDR1 is KGHDR and CDR2 is SFDVKD in the germline V gene. Trimming pared 0 bases from V and 5 bases from J, leaving 7 bases between. DNA for the CDR3: TGTGCCACCAGTGATTTGCTGAACAACAATGAGCAGTTCTTC. Translated: CATSDLLNNNEQFF.